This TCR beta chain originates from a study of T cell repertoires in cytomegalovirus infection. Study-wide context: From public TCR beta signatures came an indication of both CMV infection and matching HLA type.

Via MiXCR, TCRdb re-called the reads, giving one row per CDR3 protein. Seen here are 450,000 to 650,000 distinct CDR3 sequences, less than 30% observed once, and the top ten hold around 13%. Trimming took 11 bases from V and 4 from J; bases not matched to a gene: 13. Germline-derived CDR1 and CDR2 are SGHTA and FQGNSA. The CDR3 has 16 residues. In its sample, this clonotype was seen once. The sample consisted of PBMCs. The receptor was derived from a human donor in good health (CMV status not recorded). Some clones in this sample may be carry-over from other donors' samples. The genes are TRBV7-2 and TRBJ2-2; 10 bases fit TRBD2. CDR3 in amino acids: CAGKTSGSSSTGELFF. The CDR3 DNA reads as TGTGCCGGCAAGACTAGCGGGTCCTCGAGCACCGGGGAGCTGTTTTTT.